This TCR beta chain was obtained from a study of cytomegalovirus exposure and HLA in healthy donors. Details on this clone: Its antigen is currently unknown.

13 Jbeta primers and 60 Vbeta primers were used for the PCR. Generated by immunoSEQ multiplex PCR, the TCRdb table keeps only in-frame clones and is missing some. The table lists around 110,000 clones, 55% to 65% of them singletons. General study findings and limits: Reported performance of the classifier showed diagnosis of cytomegalovirus status with high specificity and sensitivity. The likely explanation for a cluster of highly shared sequence variants was sequencing artifact.

Germline V gene sequence: CDR1 LNHDA, CDR2 SQIVND (reference sequence). Trimming removed 4 bases from V and 6 bases from J, with 12 bases in between. The CDR3 is 13 amino acids. The source material was PBMCs. This chain links TRBV19 with TRBJ1-2; a possible D gene is TRBD1 (5 bases). The sequence came from a woman aged 40 to 49 in good health and CMV-seropositive. DNA for the CDR3: TGTGCCAGTAGTACCGGGACTGGCCATGGCTACACCTTC. Amino acids: CASSTGTGHGYTF. Based on the CDR3 plus reference TRBV19 and TRBJ1-2, the full variable domain is DGGITQSPKYLFRKEGQNVTLSCEQNLNHDAMYWYRQDPGQGLRLIYYSQIVNDFQKGDIAEGYSVSREKKESFPLTVTSAQKNPTAFYLCASSTGTGHGYTFGSGTRLTVV.